This passage covers 32 T cell receptor beta chains from one sample sequenced in a study of blood T cell repertoires in COVID-19. Assay used: immunoSEQ multiplex PCR; TCRdb lists only in-frame clones, some missing. The sample includes a few hundred thousand clones, around 87% of them seen just once. Sequenced input: peripheral blood. The receptors were gathered from a woman aged 45-59 years who had recovered from COVID-19.

The V gene is TRBV7-3, the J gene TRBJ1-2, with a weak D call TRBD1 (6 bases). The CDR3 loop spans 16 amino acids. V shed 5 bases and J shed 3 bases, with 19 bases lying between them. The germline V gene encodes CDR1 SGHTA and CDR2 FQGTGA. CDR3 nucleotide sequence: TGTGCCAGCAGCCTCCGACACCAACAGGGATACTATGGCTACACCTTC. This translates into CASSLRHQQGYYGYTF.

V gene TRBV12-3 or TRBV12-4 combines with J gene TRBJ1-2; tentatively, D is TRBD1 (6 bases). Between the trimmed V and J ends, which lost 6 bases and 8 bases, there was a span of 16 bases. CDR3 length equals 13 residues. CDR3: CASRPQGTGGYTF. CDR3 nucleotide sequence: TGTGCCAGCAGACCACAGGGCACGGGGGGCTACACCTTC.

The V gene is TRBV28, the J gene TRBJ1-5; 11 nucleotides agree with TRBD1. The CDR3 runs to 15 residues. Germline assignment: CDR1 MDHEN and CDR2 SYDVKM. The J segment lost 4 bases and the V segment lost 6 bases, leaving 5 bases of the junction unmatched. The CDR3 DNA reads as TGTGCCAGCAGACACAGGGACAGGGGGAATCAGCCCCAGCATTTT. It codes for CASRHRDRGNQPQHF.

In the case of this clone: At one end, the junction sequence differs from germline, possibly due to a read error. This chain links TRBV29-1 with TRBJ1-1; a weak D match, TRBD1 (6 bases). The CDR3 is 11 residues long. Germline V gene data show CDR1 as SQVTM and CDR2 as ANQGSEA. The CDR3, as DNA: TGCAGCGTACCCCGTCAGGGGAAGGGGGATTTT. It yields the protein CSVPRQGKGDF.

The chain is built from TRBV18 and TRBJ1-1; 7 nucleotides align to TRBD1. This CDR3 has 12 residues. With V trimmed by 3 bases and J by 10 bases, 5 bases remained unmatched. CDR1 is KGHSH and CDR2 is LQKENI in the germline V gene. The CDR3 spells CASSPGTVRAFF. The CDR3 region has the DNA TGTGCCAGCTCACCGGGGACAGTGCGAGCTTTCTTT. Filled out from reference TRBV18 and TRBJ1-1, the complete variable domain reads NAGVMQNPRHLVRRRGQEARLRCSPMKGHSHVYWYRQLPEEGLKFMVYLQKENIIDESGMPKERFSAEFPKEGPSILRIQQVVRGDSAAYFCASSPGTVRAFFGQGTRLTVV.

This chain uses TRBV7-9 with TRBJ2-7, with D unclear. In germline, CDR1 is SEHNR, CDR2 FQNEAQ (reference sequence). The CDR3 spans 11 residues. Trimming removed 6 bases from V and 5 bases from J, with 8 bases in between. This CDR3 reads CASSSVDEQYF. The CDR3 coding sequence is TGTGCCAGCAGTTCGGTCGACGAGCAGTACTTC.

V and J are TRBV4-3 and TRBJ1-2, with D possibly matching TRBD1 (6 bases). The CDR3 contains 15 residues. Per the germline V gene, CDR1 is LGHNA and CDR2 is YSLEER. V was shortened by 0 bases and J by 2 bases, with 10 bases between the two germline ends. The DNA for the CDR3 is TGCGCCAGCAGCCAAGAGTCAGGGGAGAACTATGGCTACACCTTC. Translated, it gives CASSQESGENYGYTF.

This clone was recorded once. The chain has TRBV7-8 and TRBJ2-2; 9 bases fit TRBD2. This CDR3 spans 17 amino acids. Trimming at V came to 5 bases and at J to 3 bases, leaving 10 bases not matched to a gene. CDR1 and CDR2 from the germline V gene are SGHVS and FQNEAQ. CDR3 region: CASSVRRGGAYTGELFF. DNA for the CDR3: TGTGCCAGCAGCGTCAGACGCGGGGGGGCCTACACCGGGGAGCTGTTTTTT.

This rearrangement joins TRBV10-3 to TRBJ1-1; the D gene is possibly TRBD1 (5 bases). The V gene lost 2 bases and the J gene lost 7 bases, with 14 bases spanning the gap. This CDR3 spans 14 amino acids. CDR1 and CDR2 (germline): ENHRY, SYGVKD. The CDR3 spells CAISERDQRGEAFF. CDR3 nucleotide sequence: TGTGCCATCAGTGAGAGGGACCAGCGGGGTGAAGCTTTCTTT.

The V and J genes are TRBV15 and TRBJ2-5; D call uncertain. Germline assignment: CDR1 LNHNV and CDR2 YYDKDF (reference sequence). V lost 3 bases to trimming and J lost 0 bases, with 5 bases between them. The CDR3 sequence is 13 residues long. CDR3 nucleotide sequence: TGTGCCACCAGCAGCAGTAACCAAGAGACCCAGTACTTC. This gives the protein CATSSSNQETQYF.

In nucleotides, the CDR3 is TGTGCCAGCATCCCTAGTGGCGGGACCGGGGAGCTGTTTTTT. Its translation: CASIPSGGTGELFF. The chain recombines TRBV7-8 with TRBJ2-2, with D possibly matching TRBD2 (5 bases). The CDR3 extends over 14 amino acids. V dropped 7 bases and J dropped 5 bases, with 14 bases sitting between them. From germline, CDR1 is SGHVS and CDR2 FQNEAQ.

This chain connects TRBV20-1 to TRBJ1-1; D gene ambiguous. V was shortened by 3 bases and J by 11 bases, with 13 bases between the two germline ends. This CDR3 region has 11 residues. Germline CDR1 reads DFQATT; CDR2 reads SNEGSKA (reference sequence). The CDR3 region is CSASGPPTAFF. CDR3 sequence (DNA): TGCAGTGCTAGTGGTCCTCCTACGGCTTTCTTT.

J is TRBJ2-1 and V is TRBV7-9; TRBD1 might be the D (5 bases). Trimming left V 4 bases short and J 0 bases short, with 22 bases between. This CDR3 has 19 amino acids. Germline CDR1 is SEHNR and CDR2 is FQNEAQ (reference sequence). The CDR3 protein is CASSSGKNDRHPSYNEQFF. CDR3 sequence (DNA): TGTGCCAGCAGCTCGGGTAAGAACGACAGACACCCCTCCTACAATGAGCAGTTCTTC.

This clone was seen a single time. V gene TRBV9 combines with J gene TRBJ2-7, with D hard to call. Trimming took off 3 bases at V and 6 bases at J, with 16 bases between the two ends. Germline V CDR1 and CDR2: SGDLS, YYNGEE. The CDR3 loop spans 14 amino acids. The CDR3 sequence: CASSGFPHGFEQYF. CDR3 nucleotides: TGTGCCAGCAGCGGCTTCCCCCACGGTTTCGAGCAGTACTTC.

The gene calls are TRBV27 and TRBJ1-4; 8 positions match TRBD1. Germline CDR1 MNHEY, CDR2 SMNVEV (reference sequence). The CDR3 loop spans 15 amino acids. Losses at the gene ends were 5 bases for V and 4 bases for J; bases not matched to a gene: 6. CDR3 bases: TGTGCCAGCAGTCCCCGGACAGGGTTTAATGAAAAACTGTTTTTT. Translated, it gives CASSPRTGFNEKLFF.

V is TRBV6-5 and J is TRBJ2-1; 7 nucleotides agree with TRBD2. The CDR3 is 14 residues long. CDR1 and CDR2 (germline): MNHEY, SVGAGI. V lost 7 bases and J lost 4; bases outside the gene matches: 7. The CDR3 sequence: CASTHGTIYNEQFF. CDR3 DNA: TGTGCCAGCACCCACGGGACTATATACAATGAGCAGTTCTTC.

The chain employs TRBV24-1 and TRBJ2-7; TRBD1 aligns across 9 bases. Germline values: CDR1 KGHDR, CDR2 SFDVKD. The CDR3 runs to 10 residues. The CDR3 bases are TGTGCCACCAGTGATCCGGGACAGGGCGTA. Its protein is CATSDPGQGV.

This chain joins TRBV7-9 and TRBJ1-5; D call uncertain. The V gene's germline CDR1 is SEHNR and CDR2 FQNEAQ (reference sequence). Trimming shortened V by 3 bases and J by 0 bases, and 6 bases separated the two germline ends. The length of the CDR3 is 14 residues. CDR3 nucleotides: TGTGCCAGCAGCTTTGAGGCTAGCAATCAGCCCCAGCATTTT. Encoded protein: CASSFEASNQPQHF.

The chain employs TRBV7-3 and TRBJ2-5; 9 bases align to TRBD1. The CDR3 spans 15 residues. Per the germline V gene, CDR1 is SGHTA and CDR2 is FQGTGA. V trimming: 4 bases; J trimming: 3 bases; junction bases outside the gene matches: 6. The DNA for the CDR3 is TGTGCCAGCAGCTCCCCCGGGACAGGGAAAGAGACCCAGTACTTC. Translation: CASSSPGTGKETQYF.

The chain joins TRBV11-2 to TRBJ1-5, with 7 bases matching TRBD1. The CDR3 has 13 amino acids. Germline V gene data show CDR1 as SGHAT and CDR2 as FQNNGV. The V gene end was trimmed by 4 bases and the J gene end by 6 bases; junction bases not matched to a gene: 3. Written as DNA, the CDR3 is TGTGCCAGCAGCTCGACAGGGTTTCAGCCCCAGCATTTT. Its translation: CASSSTGFQPQHF.

The chain employs TRBV28 and TRBJ2-2, with 9 bases aligning to TRBD1. Germline CDR1 is MDHEN and CDR2 is SYDVKM. The trim removed 6 bases at V and 0 bases at J, leaving 2 bases unmatched. The CDR3 length is 15 residues. The DNA of the CDR3 is TGTGCCAGCAGGGGACAGGGCCCGAACACCGGGGAGCTGTTTTTT. Translation: CASRGQGPNTGELFF.

The chain carries TRBV30 and TRBJ2-2, with D unresolved. The CDR3 runs to 13 residues. Germline V CDR1 and CDR2: GTSNPN, SVGIG (reference sequence). Trimming left V 1 base short and J 3 bases short, with 6 bases between. CDR3: CAWSATYTGELFF. CDR3 sequence (DNA): TGTGCCTGGAGTGCCACTTACACCGGGGAGCTGTTTTTT.

The chain uses TRBV29-1 and TRBJ1-2; TRBD1 aligns across 12 bases. With V trimmed by 3 bases and J by 8 bases, 7 bases remained unmatched. CDR3 length: 14 residues. Germline CDR1 is SQVTM and CDR2 is ANQGSEA. The CDR3 loop is CSVELGQGAGGYTF. The CDR3 bases are TGCAGCGTTGAGCTGGGACAGGGGGCGGGCGGCTACACCTTC.

The chain employs TRBV27 and TRBJ2-7, with D possibly TRBD2 on 6 matching bases. The CDR3 sequence is 14 residues long. V was trimmed by 6 bases and J by 2 bases, leaving 14 bases between them. CDR1 and CDR2 from the germline V gene are MNHEY and SMNVEV (reference sequence). In nucleotides, the CDR3 is TGTGCCAGCAGATCCGGACTACTCCCCTACGAGCAGTACTTC. Its protein is CASRSGLLPYEQYF.

The rearrangement joins TRBV2 to TRBJ1-1; D call uncertain. Looked up from germline, CDR1 is SNHLY and CDR2 is FYNNEI. V gave up 4 bases and J gave up 6 bases, with 6 bases separating them. The CDR3 has 11 residues. CDR3 region: CASSGLAEAFF. As DNA, the CDR3 is TGTGCCAGCAGTGGACTTGCTGAAGCTTTCTTT.

The CDR3 sequence is CSARTRNGYTF. The CDR3 DNA reads TGCAGTGCTAGGACTCGAAATGGCTACACCTTC. This chain connects TRBV20-1 to TRBJ1-2, with no clear D. The germline V and J ends were trimmed by 3 bases and 6 bases, with 8 bases remaining between them. From germline, CDR1 is DFQATT and CDR2 SNEGSKA (reference sequence). This CDR3 region has 11 residues.

V and J are TRBV6-5 and TRBJ1-3; TRBD1 is a possible D gene (6 bases). The CDR3 extends over 15 amino acids. Trimming removed 4 bases from V and 0 bases from J, with 10 bases in between. CDR1 MNHEY and CDR2 SVGAGI come from the germline V gene. CDR3 loop: CASSWQTGSGNTIYF. CDR3 in DNA: TGTGCCAGCAGTTGGCAGACAGGCTCTGGAAACACCATATATTTT.

A note on this clone: This sample also contains other DNA sequences that code for the same CDR3. J is TRBJ2-1 and V is TRBV29-1; weak D call: TRBD2 (5 bases). CDR1 is SQVTM and CDR2 is ANQGSEA in the germline V gene. V was clipped by 3 bases and J by 5 bases, with 8 bases between them. CDR3 length equals 12 residues. CDR3 bases: TGCAGCGTTGAGGAGAGGGACAATGAGCAGTTCTTC. Translation: CSVEERDNEQFF.

This chain joins TRBV19 and TRBJ1-4; D might be TRBD1 (5 bases). V shed 3 bases and J shed 8 bases, with 10 bases lying between them. Germline CDR1 LNHDA, CDR2 SQIVND (reference sequence). The CDR3 contains 13 residues. In nucleotides, the CDR3 is TGTGCCAGTAGTATCCAGGGCCGGGAAAAACTGTTTTTT. It specifies CASSIQGREKLFF.

The chain couples TRBV19 to TRBJ2-5, with D possibly matching TRBD1 (6 bases). Trimming left V 3 bases short and J 5 bases short, with 22 bases between. The CDR3 spans 17 residues. The germline V gene has CDR1 LNHDA and CDR2 SQIVND (reference sequence). CDR3 amino acids: CASSIGGRGPKWETQYF. In DNA form, the CDR3 reads TGTGCCAGTAGTATTGGAGGCAGGGGCCCTAAGTGGGAGACCCAGTACTTC.

CDR3 residues: CASSRVAGELFF. The CDR3 coding sequence is TGTGCCAGCAGCCGGGTGGCCGGGGAGCTGTTTTTT. This chain links TRBV7-6 with TRBJ2-2; D gene ambiguous. In germline, CDR1 is SGHVS, CDR2 FNYEAQ. V was pared by 5 bases and J by 6 bases, with 7 bases between. The CDR3 totals 12 residues.

V and J are TRBV19 and TRBJ1-2; D is uncertain. The CDR3 is 16 residues long. Trimming shortened V by 4 bases and J by 4 bases, and 19 bases separated the two germline ends. From germline, CDR1 is LNHDA and CDR2 SQIVND (reference sequence). CDR3 sequence reads: CASSTTAGTDLYGYTF. The CDR3 bases are TGTGCCAGTAGTACGACCGCGGGAACCGACCTCTATGGCTACACCTTC.